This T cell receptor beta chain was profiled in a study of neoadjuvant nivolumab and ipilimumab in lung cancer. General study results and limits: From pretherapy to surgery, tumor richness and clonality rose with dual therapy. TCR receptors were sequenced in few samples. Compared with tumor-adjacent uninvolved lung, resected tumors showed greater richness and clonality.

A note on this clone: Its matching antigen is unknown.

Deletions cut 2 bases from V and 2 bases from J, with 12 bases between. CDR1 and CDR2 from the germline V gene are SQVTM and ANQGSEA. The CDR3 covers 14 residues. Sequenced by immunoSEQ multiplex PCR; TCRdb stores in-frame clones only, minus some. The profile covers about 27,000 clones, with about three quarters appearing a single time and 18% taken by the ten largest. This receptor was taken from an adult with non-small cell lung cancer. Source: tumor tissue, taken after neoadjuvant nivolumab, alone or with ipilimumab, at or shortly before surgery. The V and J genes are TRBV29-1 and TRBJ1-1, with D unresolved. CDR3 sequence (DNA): TGCAGCGTTGAATGGCAGTTAGGAAACACTGAAGCTTTCTTT. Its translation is CSVEWQLGNTEAFF.